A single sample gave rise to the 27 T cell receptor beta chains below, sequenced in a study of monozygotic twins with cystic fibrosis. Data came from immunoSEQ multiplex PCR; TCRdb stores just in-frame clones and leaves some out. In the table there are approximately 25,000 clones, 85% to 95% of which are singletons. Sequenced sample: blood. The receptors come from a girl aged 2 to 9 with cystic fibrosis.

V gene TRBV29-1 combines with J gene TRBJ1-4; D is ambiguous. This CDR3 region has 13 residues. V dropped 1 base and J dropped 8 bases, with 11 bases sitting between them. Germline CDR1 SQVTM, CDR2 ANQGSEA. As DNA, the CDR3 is TGCAGCGTTGAAGTGTCCCTTGGGGAAAAACTGTTTTTT. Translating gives CSVEVSLGEKLFF.

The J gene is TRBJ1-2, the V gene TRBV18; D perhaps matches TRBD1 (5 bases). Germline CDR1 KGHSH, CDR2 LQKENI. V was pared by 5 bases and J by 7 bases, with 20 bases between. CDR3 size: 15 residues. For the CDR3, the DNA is TGTGCCAGCTCATTTGAGACAGAAGGGCGCGGTGGCTACACCTTC. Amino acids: CASSFETEGRGGYTF.

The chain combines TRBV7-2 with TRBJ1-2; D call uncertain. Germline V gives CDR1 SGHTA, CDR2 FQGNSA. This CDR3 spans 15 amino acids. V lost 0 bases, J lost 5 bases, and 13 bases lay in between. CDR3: CASSLALAGSYGYTF. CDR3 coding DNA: TGTGCCAGCAGCTTAGCGCTGGCAGGTTCGTATGGCTACACCTTC.

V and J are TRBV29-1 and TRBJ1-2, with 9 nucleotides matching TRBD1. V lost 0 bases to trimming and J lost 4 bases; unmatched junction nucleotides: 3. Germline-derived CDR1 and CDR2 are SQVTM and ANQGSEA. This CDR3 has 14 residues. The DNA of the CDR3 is TGCAGCGTTGAAGACCGGGACAGGGCCTATGGCTACACCTTC. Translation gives CSVEDRDRAYGYTF.

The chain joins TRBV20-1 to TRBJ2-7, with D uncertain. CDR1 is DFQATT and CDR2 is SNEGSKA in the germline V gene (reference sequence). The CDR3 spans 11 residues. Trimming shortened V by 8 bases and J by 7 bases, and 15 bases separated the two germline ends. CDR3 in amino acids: CSTIIRVEQYF. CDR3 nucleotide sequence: TGCAGTACTATCATCCGGGTAGAGCAGTACTTC.

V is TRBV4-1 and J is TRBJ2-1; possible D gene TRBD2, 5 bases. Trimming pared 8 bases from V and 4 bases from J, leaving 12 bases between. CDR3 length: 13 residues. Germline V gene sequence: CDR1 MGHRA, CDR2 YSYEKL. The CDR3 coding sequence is TGCGCCAGCGAGGGCATGGGGTACAATGAGCAGTTCTTC. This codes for CASEGMGYNEQFF.

In nucleotides, the CDR3 is TGTGCCAGCTTGGGACACCAGAACACTGAAGCTTTCTTT. Translation gives CASLGHQNTEAFF. The rearrangement links TRBV18 to TRBJ1-1; possible D gene TRBD1, 6 bases. CDR3 length: 13 amino acids. CDR1 and CDR2 (germline): KGHSH, LQKENI. Between the trimmed V and J ends, which lost 7 bases and 1 base, there was a span of 10 bases.

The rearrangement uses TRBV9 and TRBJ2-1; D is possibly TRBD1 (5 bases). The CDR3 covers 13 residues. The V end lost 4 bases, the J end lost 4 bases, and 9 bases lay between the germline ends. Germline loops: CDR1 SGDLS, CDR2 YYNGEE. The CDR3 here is CASSPRQYNEQFF. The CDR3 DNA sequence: TGTGCCAGCAGCCCCCGACAGTACAATGAGCAGTTCTTC.

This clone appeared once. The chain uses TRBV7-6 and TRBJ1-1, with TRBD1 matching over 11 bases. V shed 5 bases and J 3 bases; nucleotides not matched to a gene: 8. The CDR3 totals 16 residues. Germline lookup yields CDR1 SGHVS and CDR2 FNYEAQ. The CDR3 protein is CASSQTDRGLDTEAFF. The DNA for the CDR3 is TGTGCCAGCAGCCAAACGGACAGGGGGCTTGACACTGAAGCTTTCTTT.

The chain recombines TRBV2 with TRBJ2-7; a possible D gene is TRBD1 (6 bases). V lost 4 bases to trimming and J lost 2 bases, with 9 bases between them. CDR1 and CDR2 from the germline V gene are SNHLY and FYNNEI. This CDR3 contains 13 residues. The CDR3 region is CASSGTVAYEQYF. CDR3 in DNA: TGTGCCAGCAGTGGGACAGTAGCCTACGAGCAGTACTTC. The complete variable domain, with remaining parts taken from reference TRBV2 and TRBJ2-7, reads EPEVTQTPSHQVTQMGQEVILRCVPISNHLYFYWYRQILGQKVEFLVSFYNNEISEKSEIFDDQFSVERPDGSNFTLKIRSTKLEDSAMYFCASSGTVAYEQYFGPGTRLTVT.

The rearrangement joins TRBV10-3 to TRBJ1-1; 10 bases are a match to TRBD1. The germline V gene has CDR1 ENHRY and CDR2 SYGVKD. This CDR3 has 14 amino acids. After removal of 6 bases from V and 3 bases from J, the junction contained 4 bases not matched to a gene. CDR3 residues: CAIRGDRGDTEAFF. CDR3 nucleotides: TGTGCCATCAGAGGGGACAGGGGTGACACTGAAGCTTTCTTT.

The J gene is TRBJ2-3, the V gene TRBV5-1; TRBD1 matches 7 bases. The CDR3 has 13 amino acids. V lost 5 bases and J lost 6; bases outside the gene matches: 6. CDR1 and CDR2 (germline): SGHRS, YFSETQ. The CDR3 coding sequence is TGCGCCAGCAGTACAGGGGTTTCCGATACGCAGTATTTT. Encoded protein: CASSTGVSDTQYF.

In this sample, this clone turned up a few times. CDR3 region: CASSWSSYGNEQFF. CDR3 DNA: TGCGCCAGCAGTTGGTCTAGCTACGGAAATGAGCAGTTCTTC. The chain joins TRBV23-1 to TRBJ2-1; TRBD2 is a possible D gene (5 bases). TRBV23-1 is filed as an ORF, its function uncertain. V lost 5 bases to trimming and J lost 7 bases, with 15 bases between them. The CDR3 has 14 amino acids.

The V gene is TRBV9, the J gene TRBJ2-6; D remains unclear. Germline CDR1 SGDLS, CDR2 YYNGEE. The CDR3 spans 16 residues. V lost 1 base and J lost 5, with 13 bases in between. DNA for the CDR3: TGTGCCAGCAGCGTATTGAGGAGTGGGAGGGCCAACGTCCTGACTTTC. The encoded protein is CASSVLRSGRANVLTF.

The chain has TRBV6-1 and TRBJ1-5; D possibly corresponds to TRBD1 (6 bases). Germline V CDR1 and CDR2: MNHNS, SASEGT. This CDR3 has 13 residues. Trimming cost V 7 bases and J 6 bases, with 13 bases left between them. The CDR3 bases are TGTGCCAGCATACGGGGGGCCGGTCAGCCCCAGCATTTT. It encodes CASIRGAGQPQHF.

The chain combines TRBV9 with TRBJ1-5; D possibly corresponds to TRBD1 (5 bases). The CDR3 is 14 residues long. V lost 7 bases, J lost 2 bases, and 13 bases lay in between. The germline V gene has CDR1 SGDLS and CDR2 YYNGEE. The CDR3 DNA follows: TGTGCCAGCCTGGGACTGGGTGGCAATCAGCCCCAGCATTTT. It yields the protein CASLGLGGNQPQHF.

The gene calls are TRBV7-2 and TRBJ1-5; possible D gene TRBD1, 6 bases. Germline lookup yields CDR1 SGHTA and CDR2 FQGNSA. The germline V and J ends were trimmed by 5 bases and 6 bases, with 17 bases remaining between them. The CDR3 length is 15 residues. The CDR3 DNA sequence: TGTGCCAGCAGCCCACAGGGTTCACGGGGTCAGCCCCAGCATTTT. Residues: CASSPQGSRGQPQHF.

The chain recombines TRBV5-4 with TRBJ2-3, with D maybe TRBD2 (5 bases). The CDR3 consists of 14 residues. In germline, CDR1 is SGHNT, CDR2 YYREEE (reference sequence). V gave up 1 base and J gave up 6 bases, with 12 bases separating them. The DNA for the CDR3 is TGTGCCAGCAGCTTGAGCGGACGATTGGATACGCAGTATTTT. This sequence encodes CASSLSGRLDTQYF.

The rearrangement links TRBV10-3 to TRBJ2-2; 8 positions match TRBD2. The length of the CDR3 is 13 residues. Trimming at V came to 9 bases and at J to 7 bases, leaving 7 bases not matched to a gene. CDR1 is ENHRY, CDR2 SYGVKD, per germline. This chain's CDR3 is CAIPRGGHGELFF. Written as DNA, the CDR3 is TGTGCCATTCCCCGGGGGGGTCACGGGGAGCTGTTTTTT.

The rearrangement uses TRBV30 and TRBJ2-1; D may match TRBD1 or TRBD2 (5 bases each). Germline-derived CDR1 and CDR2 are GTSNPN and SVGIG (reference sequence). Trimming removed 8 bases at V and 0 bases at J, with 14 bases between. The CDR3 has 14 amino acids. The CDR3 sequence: CAGGETSSYNEQFF. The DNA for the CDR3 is TGTGCCGGGGGTGAGACGAGCTCCTACAATGAGCAGTTCTTC.

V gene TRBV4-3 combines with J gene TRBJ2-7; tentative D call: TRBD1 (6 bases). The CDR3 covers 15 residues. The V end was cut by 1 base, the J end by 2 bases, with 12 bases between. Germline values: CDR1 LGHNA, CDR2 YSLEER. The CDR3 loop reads CASSQVPQGPYEQYF. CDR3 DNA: TGCGCCAGCAGCCAAGTCCCACAGGGCCCCTACGAGCAGTACTTC.

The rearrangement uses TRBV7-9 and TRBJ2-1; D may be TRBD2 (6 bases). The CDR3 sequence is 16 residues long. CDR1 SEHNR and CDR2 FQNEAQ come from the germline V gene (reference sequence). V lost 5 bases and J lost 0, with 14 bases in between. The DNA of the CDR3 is TGTGCCAGCAGCCCGCGGGACTCTAGCTCCTACAATGAGCAGTTCTTC. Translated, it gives CASSPRDSSSYNEQFF.

CDR3 sequence (DNA): TGCGCCAGCAGCTTTGGAGGGAACACTGAAGCTTTCTTT. Translated: CASSFGGNTEAFF. The rearrangement joins TRBV5-1 to TRBJ1-1, with D uncertain. The germline V gene encodes CDR1 SGHRS and CDR2 YFSETQ. The CDR3 spans 13 residues. The germline V and J ends were trimmed by 2 bases and 1 base, with 6 bases remaining between them.

The CDR3 DNA is TGTGCCAGCAGCTCCCAGATGAGGCAAGAGACCCAGTACTTC. It is translated as CASSSQMRQETQYF. The rearrangement links TRBV13 to TRBJ2-5; D is unresolved. V was clipped by 4 bases and J by 2 bases, with 11 bases between them. Germline lookup yields CDR1 PRHDT and CDR2 FYEKMQ (reference sequence). The length of the CDR3 is 14 residues.

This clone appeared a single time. The DNA of the CDR3 is TGTGCCAGCAGTTGGGGGACAGCGGCGGTGGAGTACTTC. Protein product: CASSWGTAAVEYF. The chain carries TRBV6-5 and TRBJ2-7; TRBD1 agrees at 7 bases. V was pared by 4 bases and J by 11 bases, with 11 bases of the junction left unmatched. This CDR3 is built from 13 residues. Germline lookup yields CDR1 MNHEY and CDR2 SVGAGI.

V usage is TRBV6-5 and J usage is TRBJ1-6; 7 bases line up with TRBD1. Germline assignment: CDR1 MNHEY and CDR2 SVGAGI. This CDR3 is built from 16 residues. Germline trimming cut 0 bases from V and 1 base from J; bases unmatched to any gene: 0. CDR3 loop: CASSYSTGSYNSPLHF. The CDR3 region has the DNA TGTGCCAGCAGTTACTCGACAGGGTCCTATAATTCACCCCTCCACTTT.

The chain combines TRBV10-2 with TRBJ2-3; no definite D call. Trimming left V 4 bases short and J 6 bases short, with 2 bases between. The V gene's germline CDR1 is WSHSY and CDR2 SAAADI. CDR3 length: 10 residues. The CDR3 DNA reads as TGCGCCAGCAGTGCCGATACGCAGTATTTT. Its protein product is CASSADTQYF.